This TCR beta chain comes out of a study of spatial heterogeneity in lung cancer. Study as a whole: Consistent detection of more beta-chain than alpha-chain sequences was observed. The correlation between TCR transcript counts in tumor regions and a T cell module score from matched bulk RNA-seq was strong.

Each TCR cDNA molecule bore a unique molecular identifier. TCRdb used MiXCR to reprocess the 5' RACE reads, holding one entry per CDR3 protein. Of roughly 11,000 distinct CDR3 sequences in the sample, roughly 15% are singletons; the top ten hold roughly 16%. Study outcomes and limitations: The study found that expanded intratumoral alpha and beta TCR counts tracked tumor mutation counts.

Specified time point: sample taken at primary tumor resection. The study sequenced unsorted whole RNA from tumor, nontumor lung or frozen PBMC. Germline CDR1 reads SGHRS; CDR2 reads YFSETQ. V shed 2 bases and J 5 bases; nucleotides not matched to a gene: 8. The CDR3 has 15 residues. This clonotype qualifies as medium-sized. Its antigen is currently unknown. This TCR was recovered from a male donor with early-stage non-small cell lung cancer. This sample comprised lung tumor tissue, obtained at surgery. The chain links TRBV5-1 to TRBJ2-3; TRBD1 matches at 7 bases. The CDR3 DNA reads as TGCGCCAGCAGCTTACAGGGGACCTTCGGAGATACGCAGTATTTT. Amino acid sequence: CASSLQGTFGDTQYF.